The rows below give T cell receptor beta chains drawn from one sample of a study of T cell responses to AZD1222 COVID-19 vaccine. Assay used: immunoSEQ multiplex PCR; TCRdb lists only in-frame clones, some missing. The sample yields some 100,000 clones, about 88% seen once. The sequencing here drew on peripheral blood, taken on day 0 of AZD1222 vaccination. The receptor set was obtained from an adult in good health. The CDR3 runs from the conserved cysteine through the conserved F or W. A D gene is named only where the DNA matches it firmly. Rows give clone size only sometimes, using once, few, many, or a class for an expanded clone.

>-|TRBJ2-7|TRBV5-1|-
CASSFSTGIGSYEQYF
TGCGCCAGCAGCTTTTCCACAGGGATAGGATCCTACGAGCAGTACTTC
>-|TRBJ1-1|TRBV10-2|-
CASWGGQGTEAFF
TGCGCCAGCTGGGGGGGGCAAGGCACTGAAGCTTTCTTT
>-|TRBJ2-7|TRBV3-1/TRBV3-2|-
CASSRRSGEQYF
TGTGCCAGCAGCAGACGATCCGGGGAGCAGTACTTC
>-|TRBJ1-3|TRBV6-1|-
CASSEIGTGNTIYF
TGTGCCAGCAGTGAGATTGGTACTGGAAACACCATATATTTT
>TRBD1|TRBJ1-1|TRBV6-6|-
CASSLGQYTEAFF
TGTGCCAGCAGTTTGGGACAGTACACTGAAGCTTTCTTT
>-|TRBJ1-3|TRBV5-6|-
CASSRGTAGRVIGNTIYF
TGTGCCAGCAGCCGTGGGACGGCGGGGCGGGTGATTGGAAACACCATATATTTT
>-|TRBJ2-7|TRBV9|many
CASSVWSLDYEQYF
TGTGCCAGCAGCGTTTGGTCCCTAGACTACGAGCAGTACTTC
>TRBD2|TRBJ2-7|TRBV11-2|-
CASSLAGISYEQYF
TGTGCCAGCAGTCTAGCGGGGATCTCCTACGAGCAGTACTTC
>TRBD2|TRBJ2-7|TRBV7-9|-
CASSLLAGLEQYF
TGTGCCAGCAGCTTGTTAGCGGGACTCGAGCAGTACTTC
>TRBD1|TRBJ2-7|TRBV6-5|once
CASRLQGAYEQYF
TGTGCCAGCAGGTTACAGGGGGCCTACGAGCAGTACTTC
>TRBD2|TRBJ2-1|TRBV2|-
CASNLLAGGPAEQFF
TGTGCCAGCAATCTACTAGCGGGAGGGCCTGCTGAGCAGTTCTTC
>-|TRBJ2-7|TRBV28|-
CASSLLTYEQYF
TGTGCCAGCAGTCTCTTAACCTACGAGCAGTACTTC
>TRBD1|TRBJ1-1|TRBV6-4|-
CASRSTGGAYTEAFF
TGTGCCAGCAGATCGACAGGGGGCGCCTACACTGAAGCTTTCTTT
>-|TRBJ1-2|TRBV7-8|-
CASRGEGVVLAGYTF
TGTGCCAGCAGGGGCGAGGGGGTTGTGCTTGCTGGCTACACCTTC
>TRBD2|TRBJ2-2|TRBV6-2/TRBV6-3|-
CASSYLGGGNTGELFF
TGTGCCAGCAGTTACCTAGGCGGGGGGAACACCGGGGAGCTGTTTTTT
>-|TRBJ2-7|TRBV18|-
CASSQYGESYEQYF
TGTGCCAGCTCACAGTACGGGGAGTCCTACGAGCAGTACTTC
>TRBD2|TRBJ2-7|TRBV13|-
CASRPTGLVYEQYF
TGTGCCAGCAGACCTACGGGACTAGTCTACGAGCAGTACTTC
>-|TRBJ2-1|TRBV6-5|-
CASSPSSGPLNEQFF
TGTGCCAGCAGCCCAAGCTCGGGACCACTCAATGAGCAGTTCTTC
>-|TRBJ2-7|TRBV6-5|-
CASSSAQGSYYEQYF
TGTGCCAGCAGTTCCGCACAGGGTTCCTACTACGAGCAGTACTTC
>TRBD1|TRBJ2-7|TRBV15|few
CATSFEYPFGTGGKDEQYF
TGTGCCACCAGCTTCGAGTACCCCTTTGGGACAGGGGGCAAGGACGAGCAGTACTTC
>-|TRBJ2-5|TRBV18|-
CASSPLRQETQYF
TGTGCCAGCTCACCATTACGGCAAGAGACCCAGTACTTC
>-|TRBJ1-6|TRBV3-1/TRBV3-2|-
CASSLQGRNSPLHF
TGTGCCAGCAGCCTACAGGGACGTAATTCACCCCTCCACTTT
>TRBD1|TRBJ1-1|TRBV10-3|medium-sized
CAIRGDSNTEAFF
TGTGCCATCAGGGGGGACAGCAACACTGAAGCTTTCTTT
>-|TRBJ1-3|TRBV13|-
CASSLVHQTRATGNTIYF
TGTGCCAGCAGCTTAGTTCATCAGACAAGGGCTACTGGAAACACCATATATTTT
>-|TRBJ1-1|TRBV19|once
CASSIRTGNTEAFF
TGTGCCAGTAGCATTAGAACAGGGAACACTGAAGCTTTCTTT
>TRBD2|TRBJ2-1|TRBV6-5|-
CASSRTSGNYNEQFF
TGTGCCAGCAGTCGGACTAGCGGGAACTACAATGAGCAGTTCTTC
>-|TRBJ2-7|TRBV10-1|-
CASSESGTERLHF
TGCGCCAGCAGTGAATCCGGGACTGAACGCTTACACTTC
>-|TRBJ2-1|TRBV21-1|-
CASSKVRDEQFF
TGTGCCAGCAGCAAAGTGAGGGATGAGCAGTTCTTC
>TRBD1|TRBJ2-2|TRBV11-3|-
CASSFRQGPGELFF
TGTGCCAGCAGCTTTCGACAGGGGCCCGGGGAGCTGTTTTTT
>-|TRBJ1-1|TRBV19|-
CASTKSNLNTEAFF
TGTGCCAGTACTAAGTCGAATCTGAACACTGAAGCTTTCTTT
>-|TRBJ1-3|TRBV6-6|-
CASGHLGVTPGNTIYF
TGTGCCAGCGGCCACCTCGGGGTAACCCCTGGAAACACCATATATTTT
>-|TRBJ2-7|TRBV5-1|-
CASTLDGSEGFEQYF
TGCGCCAGCACTTTAGACGGGAGCGAAGGATTCGAGCAGTACTTC
>-|TRBJ2-7|TRBV4-1|once
CASSVAGTGSYEQYF
TGCGCCAGCAGTGTAGCGGGGACAGGGTCCTACGAGCAGTACTTC
>TRBD2|TRBJ2-1|TRBV5-1|-
CASSHRSGVNNEQFF
TGCGCCAGCAGCCATCGTAGCGGGGTGAACAATGAGCAGTTCTTC
>-|TRBJ1-2|TRBV5-6|-
CASSRLGEAPTRGYTF
TGTGCCAGCAGCCGGCTAGGAGAGGCCCCCACGAGGGGCTACACCTTC
>-|TRBJ1-2|TRBV6-5|-
CASSPSGIYGYTF
TGTGCCAGCAGTCCCTCAGGGATCTATGGCTACACCTTC
>TRBD2|TRBJ2-3|TRBV10-1|-
CASSDRAGGTDTQYF
TGCGCCAGCAGTGACCGAGCGGGAGGGACAGATACGCAGTATTTT
>-|TRBJ1-4|TRBV11-2|-
CASSLTGNEKLFF
TGTGCCAGCAGCTTAACAGGGAATGAAAAACTGTTTTTT
>-|TRBJ1-2|TRBV28|-
CASSGTSDGYTF
TGTGCCAGCAGTGGGACTTCGGATGGCTACACCTTC
>TRBD1|TRBJ2-7|TRBV9|-
CASSDGTGPTEQYF
TGTGCCAGCAGCGACGGGACAGGGCCCACCGAGCAGTACTTC
>-|TRBJ1-1|TRBV19|-
CASSRDVEAFF
TGTGCCAGTAGCAGGGATGTTGAAGCTTTCTTT
>TRBD1|TRBJ2-7|TRBV6-2/TRBV6-3|-
CASSPIQGKGSYEQYF
TGTGCCAGCAGCCCAATACAGGGGAAAGGCTCCTACGAGCAGTACTTC
>TRBD2|TRBJ2-3|TRBV12-5|once
CASGSAGTSRSTDTQYF
TGTGCTAGTGGTTCGGCCGGGACTAGCAGGAGCACAGATACGCAGTATTTT
>TRBD1|TRBJ2-1|TRBV15|-
CATSKGGQGQGEQFF
TGTGCCACCAGCAAAGGCGGACAGGGGCAGGGTGAGCAGTTCTTC
>-|TRBJ2-7|TRBV5-8|-
CASSLSRAYEQYF
TGTGCCAGCAGCTTGAGCCGGGCCTACGAGCAGTACTTC
>TRBD1|TRBJ1-2|TRBV19|-
CASSITGGVGYTF
TGTGCCAGTAGTATTACAGGGGGCGTTGGCTACACCTTC
>TRBD1|TRBJ1-1|TRBV7-9|-
CASSATGGSEAFF
TGTGCCAGCAGCGCCACAGGGGGCTCTGAAGCTTTCTTT
>TRBD1|TRBJ2-7|TRBV18|-
CASLGQGYEQYF
TGTGCCAGCTTGGGACAGGGCTACGAGCAGTACTTC